Shown below are 27 T cell receptor beta chains from a single sample sequenced in a study of monozygotic twins with inflammatory bowel disease (dated by TCRdb to about 2019). Library generation was performed with 5' RACE. The sequencing machine was an Illumina HiSeq 2500. Following reprocessing of the reads by TCRdb, the data hold one row per CDR3 protein sequence and no DNA is available. The table for this sample shows over 35,000 distinct CDR3 sequences. Of the sample, 4% to 6.5% is held by the ten largest clones. The sample consisted of blood. These TCRs come from a human donor with ulcerative colitis or Crohn's disease, or a healthy co-twin of an affected twin (not recorded which).

V usage is TRBV3-1 and J usage is TRBJ1-1. Germline assignment: CDR1 LGHDT and CDR2 YNNKEL (reference sequence). CDR3 length: 11 residues. The CDR3 is CASSQNAEAFF.

The rearrangement joins TRBV7-2 to TRBJ2-3. Germline V CDR1 and CDR2: SGHTA, FQGNSA. This CDR3 spans 11 amino acids. CDR3 region: CASTAASTQYF.

The rearrangement uses TRBV6-1 and TRBJ2-5; TCRdb calls TRBD2, which cannot be checked without DNA. In germline, CDR1 is MNHNS, CDR2 SASEGT. The CDR3 sequence is 16 residues long. CDR3 in amino acids: CASSEPGLAGVETQYF.

The V and J genes are TRBV7-2 and TRBJ1-5; TCRdb's D gene call, TRBD1, goes unchecked for lack of DNA. This CDR3 spans 15 amino acids. Per the germline V gene, CDR1 is SGHTA and CDR2 is FQGNSA. CDR3 residues: CASSNGHLSNQPQHF.

This rearrangement joins TRBV21-1 to TRBJ2-7; TCRdb's D gene call, TRBD2, goes unchecked for lack of DNA. TRBV21-1 is termed a pseudogene. This CDR3 region has 17 residues. Here the CDR3 reads CASSKGLGWLPRYEQYF.

The chain joins TRBV5-1 to TRBJ2-7. CDR1 and CDR2 (germline): SGHRS, YFSETQ. The CDR3 totals 14 residues. The CDR3: CASSLSSEYYEQYF.

The J gene is TRBJ1-6, the V gene TRBV19. The germline V gene has CDR1 LNHDA and CDR2 SQIVND (reference sequence). The CDR3 contains 17 residues. Here the CDR3 reads CASSISPGEKRSSPLHF.

The V gene is TRBV27, the J gene TRBJ1-4; TCRdb returns TRBD1, unconfirmable since there is no DNA. The germline CDR1 and CDR2 sequences are MNHEY and SMNVEV (reference sequence). The CDR3 sequence is 14 residues long. The CDR3 is CASSVRQGNEKLFF. The full variable domain, rest sourced from reference TRBV27 and TRBJ1-4, is EAQVTQNPRYLITVTGKKLTVTCSQNMNHEYMSWYRQDPGLGLRQIYYSMNVEVTDKGDVPEGYKVSRKEKRNFPLILESPSPNQTSLYFCASSVRQGNEKLFFGSGTQLSVL.

The chain joins TRBV24-1 to TRBJ2-2; there is no DNA to check the TCRdb D call of TRBD1. From germline, CDR1 is KGHDR and CDR2 SFDVKD. This CDR3 is built from 16 residues. This chain's CDR3 is CATSDPGTGATGELFF.

V usage is TRBV30 and J usage is TRBJ1-2; TCRdb's assignment of TRBD1 cannot be checked, as there is no DNA. Germline V lookup: CDR1 GTSNPN, CDR2 SVGIG (reference sequence). This CDR3 has 13 residues. CDR3 region: CAWSGGGSTNYTF.

The V call is TRBV14, the J call TRBJ1-1; TCRdb gives TRBD1 as the D gene, but with no DNA this cannot be confirmed. The CDR3 runs to 12 residues. CDR1 and CDR2 from the germline V gene are SGHDN and FVKESK. CDR3 residues: CASSHGTAEAFF. The whole variable domain, filled in from reference TRBV14 and TRBJ1-1, reads EAGVTQFPSHSVIEKGQTVTLRCDPISGHDNLYWYRRVMGKEIKFLLHFVKESKQDESGMPNNRFLAERTGGTYSTLKVQPAELEDSGVYFCASSHGTAEAFFGQGTRLTVV.

The chain combines TRBV28 with TRBJ2-1; no DNA is available, so the TRBD2 call from TCRdb remains unchecked. CDR3 length: 15 residues. Germline V gives CDR1 MDHEN, CDR2 SYDVKM. The CDR3 loop is CASRETGIGSNEQFF.

The chain couples TRBV27 to TRBJ1-1. The germline gives CDR1 MNHEY, CDR2 SMNVEV (reference sequence). This CDR3 has 13 amino acids. The CDR3 reads CASSFTRFTEAFF.

The chain has TRBV3-1 and TRBJ1-5. The CDR3 loop spans 16 amino acids. CDR1 LGHDT and CDR2 YNNKEL come from the germline V gene (reference sequence). CDR3 region: CASSQGNIVSNQPQHF. Full variable domain (remainder filled in from reference TRBV3-1 and TRBJ1-5): DTAVSQTPKYLVTQMGNDKSIKCEQNLGHDTMYWYKQDSKKFLKIMFSYNNKELIINETVPNRFSPKSPDKAHLNLHINSLELGDSAVYFCASSQGNIVSNQPQHFGDGTRLSIL.

The genes are TRBV5-6 and TRBJ2-3; as DNA is missing, the TRBD2 call by TCRdb cannot be tested. Germline loops: CDR1 SGHDT, CDR2 YYEEEE. The CDR3 length is 19 residues. CDR3 amino acids: CASSFPGTSGSWGTDTQYF.

The V gene is TRBV5-4, the J gene TRBJ2-7; TCRdb's D call of TRBD2 is untestable without DNA. The CDR3 is made up of 14 amino acids. Germline assignment: CDR1 SGHNT and CDR2 YYREEE (reference sequence). CDR3 sequence: CASSPIAGGYEQYF.

The chain recombines TRBV28 with TRBJ1-6; TCRdb gives TRBD1 as the D gene, but with no DNA this cannot be confirmed. The CDR3 is made up of 18 amino acids. Per the germline V gene, CDR1 is MDHEN and CDR2 is SYDVKM. The CDR3 region is CASSFPPAGGNRNSPLHF.

CDR3 in amino acids: CATSREGQGYTGELFF. The chain couples TRBV15 to TRBJ2-2; the D call from TCRdb, TRBD1, cannot be confirmed without DNA. This CDR3 has 16 residues. Germline V CDR1 and CDR2: LNHNV, YYDKDF (reference sequence).

The chain couples TRBV6-1 to TRBJ1-3. The CDR3 loop spans 15 amino acids. Germline values: CDR1 MNHNS, CDR2 SASEGT. CDR3 sequence reads: CASSEHQGSGNTIYF.

The V call is TRBV3-1, the J call TRBJ2-2; TCRdb selects TRBD1, and the lack of DNA leaves this call unchecked. The CDR3 contains 15 residues. CDR1 LGHDT and CDR2 YNNKEL come from the germline V gene (reference sequence). CDR3 loop: CASSPSAGHTGELFF.

This sequence joins TRBV7-2 and TRBJ2-3. Germline V lookup: CDR1 SGHTA, CDR2 FQGNSA. There are 14 residues in the CDR3. The CDR3 loop reads CASSPYKSTDTQYF. The entire variable domain, with the rest obtained from reference TRBV7-2 and TRBJ2-3, is as follows: GAGVSQSPSNKVTEKGKDVELRCDPISGHTALYWYRQSLGQGLEFLIYFQGNSAPDKSGLPSDRFSAERTGGSVSTLTIQRTQQEDSAVYLCASSPYKSTDTQYFGPGTRLTVL.

The rearrangement uses TRBV19 and TRBJ2-1; TCRdb outputs TRBD2, but without DNA this stays unchecked. The CDR3 runs to 15 residues. Germline CDR1 reads LNHDA; CDR2 reads SQIVND (reference sequence). CDR3 amino acids: CASSFQAVSYNEQFF.

According to its frequency, this clonotype is medium-sized. The V gene is TRBV4-3, the J gene TRBJ2-1; the D call of TRBD2 rests on TCRdb alone, since no DNA is present to check it. Germline V gives CDR1 LGHNA, CDR2 YSLEER. This CDR3 is built from 16 residues. The CDR3 loop reads CASSPGTSGREGEQFF.

The J gene is TRBJ1-2, the V gene TRBV29-1. Germline CDR1 and CDR2: SQVTM and ANQGSEA. This CDR3 has 12 residues. CDR3 in amino acids: CSVEDQASGYTF.

V and J are TRBV23-1 and TRBJ2-7; TCRdb's D call, TRBD2, is unchecked because there is no DNA. TRBV23-1 belongs to the ORF category, with a function that is uncertain. The CDR3 spans 15 residues. CDR3 region: CASSQRQGYGYEQYF.

V is TRBV4-3 and J is TRBJ2-6. CDR1 and CDR2 from the germline V gene are LGHNA and YSLEER. The CDR3 has 14 residues. The CDR3 sequence is CASSQESGANVLTF.

The chain uses TRBV11-2 and TRBJ2-3; TCRdb designates TRBD1, a call that cannot be tested without DNA. The germline V gene encodes CDR1 SGHAT and CDR2 FQNNGV. The CDR3 runs to 18 residues. The CDR3 protein is CASSSIPLRGSKGDTQYF. Together with reference TRBV11-2 and TRBJ2-3, the CDR3 gives the full variable domain: EAGVAQSPRYKIIEKRQSVAFWCNPISGHATLYWYQQILGQGPKLLIQFQNNGVVDDSQLPKDRFSAERLKGVDSTLKIQPAKLEDSAVYLCASSSIPLRGSKGDTQYFGPGTRLTVL.